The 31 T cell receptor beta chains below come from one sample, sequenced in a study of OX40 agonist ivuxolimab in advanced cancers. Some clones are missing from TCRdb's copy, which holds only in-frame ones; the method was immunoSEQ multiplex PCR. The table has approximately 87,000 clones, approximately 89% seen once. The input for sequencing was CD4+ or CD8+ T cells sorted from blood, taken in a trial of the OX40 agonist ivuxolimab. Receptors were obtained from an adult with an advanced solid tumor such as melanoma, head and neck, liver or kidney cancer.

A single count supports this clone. This CDR3 is CASSLLIRGADTQYF. The CDR3 bases are TGCGCCAGCAGCTTATTAATACGGGGCGCAGATACGCAGTATTTT. The gene calls are TRBV5-1 and TRBJ2-3, with D perhaps matching TRBD1 or TRBD2 (5 bases each). The CDR3 totals 15 residues. Per germline, CDR1 SGHRS and CDR2 YFSETQ. V was shortened by 2 bases and J by 4 bases, with 14 bases between the two germline ends.

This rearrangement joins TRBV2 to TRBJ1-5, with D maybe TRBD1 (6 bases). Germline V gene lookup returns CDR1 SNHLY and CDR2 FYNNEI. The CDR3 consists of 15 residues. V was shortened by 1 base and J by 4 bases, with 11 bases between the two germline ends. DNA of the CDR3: TGTGCCAGCAGTGAAGAAGGACAGAAGAATCAGCCCCAGCATTTT. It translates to CASSEEGQKNQPQHF.

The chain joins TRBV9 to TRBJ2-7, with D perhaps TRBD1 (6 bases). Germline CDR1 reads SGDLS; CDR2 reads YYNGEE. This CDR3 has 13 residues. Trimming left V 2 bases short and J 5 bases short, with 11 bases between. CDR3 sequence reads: CASSVSTGNEQYF. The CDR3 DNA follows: TGTGCCAGCAGCGTTTCAACAGGGAACGAGCAGTACTTC. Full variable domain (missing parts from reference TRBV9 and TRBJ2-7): DSGVTQTPKHLITATGQRVTLRCSPRSGDLSVYWYQQSLDQGLQFLIQYYNGEERAKGNILERFSAQQFPDLHSELNLSSLELGDSALYFCASSVSTGNEQYFGPGTRLTVT.

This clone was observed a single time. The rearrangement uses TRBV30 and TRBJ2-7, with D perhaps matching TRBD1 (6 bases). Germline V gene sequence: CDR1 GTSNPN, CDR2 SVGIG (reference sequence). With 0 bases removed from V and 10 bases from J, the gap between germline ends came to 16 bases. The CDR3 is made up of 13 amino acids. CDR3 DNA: TGTGCCTGGAGTGTGGGGACACATAGCGAACAGTACTTC. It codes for CAWSVGTHSEQYF.

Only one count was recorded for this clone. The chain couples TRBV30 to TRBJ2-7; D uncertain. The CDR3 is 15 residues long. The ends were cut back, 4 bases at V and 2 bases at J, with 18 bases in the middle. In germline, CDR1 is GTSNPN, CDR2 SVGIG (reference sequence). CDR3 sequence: CAWTGNPWMPYEQYF. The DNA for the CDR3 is TGTGCCTGGACGGGCAACCCTTGGATGCCCTACGAGCAGTACTTC. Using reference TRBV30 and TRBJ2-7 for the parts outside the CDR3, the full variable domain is SQTIHQWPATLVQPVGSPLSLECTVEGTSNPNLYWYRQAAGRGLQLLFYSVGIGQISSEVPQNLSASRPQDRQFILSSKKLLLSDSGFYLCAWTGNPWMPYEQYFGPGTRLTVT.

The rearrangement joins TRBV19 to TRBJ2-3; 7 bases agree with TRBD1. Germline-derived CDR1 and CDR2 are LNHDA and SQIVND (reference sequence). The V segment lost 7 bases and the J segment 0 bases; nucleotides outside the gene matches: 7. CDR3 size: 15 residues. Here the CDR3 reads CASTYRGQSTDTQYF. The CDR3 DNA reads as TGTGCCAGTACCTACAGGGGCCAAAGCACAGATACGCAGTATTTT.

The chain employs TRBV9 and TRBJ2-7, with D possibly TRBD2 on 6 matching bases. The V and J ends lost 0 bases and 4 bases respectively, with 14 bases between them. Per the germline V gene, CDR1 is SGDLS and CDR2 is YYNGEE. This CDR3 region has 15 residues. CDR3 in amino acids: CASSVDGTPLYEQYF. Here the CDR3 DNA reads TGTGCCAGCAGCGTAGATGGGACTCCCTTATACGAGCAGTACTTC.

CDR3 DNA sequence: TGTGCCAGCAGCCAGACCGGGACAGGGGACAACACTGAAGCTTTCTTT. This encodes CASSQTGTGDNTEAFF. The V and J genes are TRBV4-2 and TRBJ1-1, with 10 bases fitting TRBD1. Germline loops: CDR1 LGHNA, CDR2 YNFKEQ. Trimming at V came to 3 bases and at J to 2 bases, leaving 6 bases not matched to a gene. This CDR3 contains 16 residues.

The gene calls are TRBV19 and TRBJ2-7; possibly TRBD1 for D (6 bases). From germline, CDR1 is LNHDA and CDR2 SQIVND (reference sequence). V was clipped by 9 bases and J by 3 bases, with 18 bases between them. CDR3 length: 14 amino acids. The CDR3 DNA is TGTGCCAGGCCCAGGGGTATTTGGGGCTACGAGCAGTACTTC. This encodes CARPRGIWGYEQYF.

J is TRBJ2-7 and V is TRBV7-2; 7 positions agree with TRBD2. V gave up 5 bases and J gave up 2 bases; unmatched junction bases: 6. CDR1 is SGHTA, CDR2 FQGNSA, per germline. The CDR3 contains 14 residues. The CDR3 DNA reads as TGTGCCAGCAGCCCCCGGGGAGGGGCCTACGAGCAGTACTTC. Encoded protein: CASSPRGGAYEQYF. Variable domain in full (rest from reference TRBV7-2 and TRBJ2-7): GAGVSQSPSNKVTEKGKDVELRCDPISGHTALYWYRQSLGQGLEFLIYFQGNSAPDKSGLPSDRFSAERTGGSVSTLTIQRTQQEDSAVYLCASSPRGGAYEQYFGPGTRLTVT.

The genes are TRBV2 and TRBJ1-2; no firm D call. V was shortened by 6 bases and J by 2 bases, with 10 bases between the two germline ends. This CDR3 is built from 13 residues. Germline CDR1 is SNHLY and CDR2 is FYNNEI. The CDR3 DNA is TGTGCCAGCAGAGACGACAAAAACTATGGCTACACCTTC. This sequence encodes CASRDDKNYGYTF.

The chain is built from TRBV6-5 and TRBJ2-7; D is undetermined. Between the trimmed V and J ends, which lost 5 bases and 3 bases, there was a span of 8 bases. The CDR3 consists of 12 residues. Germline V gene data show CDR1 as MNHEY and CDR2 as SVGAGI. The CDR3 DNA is TGTGCCAGCAGTGGACGAGGCTACGAGCAGTACTTC. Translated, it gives CASSGRGYEQYF.

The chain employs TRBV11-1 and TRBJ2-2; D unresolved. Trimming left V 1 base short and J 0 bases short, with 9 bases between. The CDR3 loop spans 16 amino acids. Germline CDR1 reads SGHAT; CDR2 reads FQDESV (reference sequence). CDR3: CASSLEAGANTGELFF. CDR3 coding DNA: TGTGCCAGCAGCTTAGAGGCAGGCGCGAACACCGGGGAGCTGTTTTTT.

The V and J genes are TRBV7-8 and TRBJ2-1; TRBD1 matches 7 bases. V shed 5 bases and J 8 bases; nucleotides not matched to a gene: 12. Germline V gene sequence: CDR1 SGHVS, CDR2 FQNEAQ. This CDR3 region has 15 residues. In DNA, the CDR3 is TGTGCCAGCAGCCAAGTGACAGGGCTCCGGGATGAGCAGTTCTTC. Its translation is CASSQVTGLRDEQFF. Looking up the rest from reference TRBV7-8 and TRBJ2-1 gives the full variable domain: GAGVSQSPRYKVAKRGQDVALRCDPISGHVSLFWYQQALGQGPEFLTYFQNEAQLDKSGLPSDRFFAERPEGSVSTLKIQRTQQEDSAVYLCASSQVTGLRDEQFFGPGTRLTVL.

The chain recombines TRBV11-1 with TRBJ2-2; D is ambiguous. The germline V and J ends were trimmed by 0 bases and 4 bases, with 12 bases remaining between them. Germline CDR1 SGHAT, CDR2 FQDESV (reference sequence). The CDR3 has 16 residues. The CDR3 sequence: CASSLALAWGTGELFF. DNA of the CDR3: TGTGCCAGCAGCTTAGCGCTGGCGTGGGGCACCGGGGAGCTGTTTTTT.

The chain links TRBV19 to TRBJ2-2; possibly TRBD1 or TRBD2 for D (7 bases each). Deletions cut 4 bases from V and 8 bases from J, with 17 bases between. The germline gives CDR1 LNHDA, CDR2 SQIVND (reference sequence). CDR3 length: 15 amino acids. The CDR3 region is CASSRGTAGPGELFF. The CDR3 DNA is TGTGCCAGTAGTAGAGGGACAGCGGGGCCGGGGGAGCTGTTTTTT.

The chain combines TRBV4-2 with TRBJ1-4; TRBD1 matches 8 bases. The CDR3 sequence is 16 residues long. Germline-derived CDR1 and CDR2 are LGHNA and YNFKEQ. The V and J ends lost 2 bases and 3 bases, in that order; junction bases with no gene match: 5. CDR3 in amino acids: CASSQRTGTSNEKLFF. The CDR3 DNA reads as TGTGCCAGCAGCCAACGGACAGGGACGTCTAATGAAAAACTGTTTTTT.

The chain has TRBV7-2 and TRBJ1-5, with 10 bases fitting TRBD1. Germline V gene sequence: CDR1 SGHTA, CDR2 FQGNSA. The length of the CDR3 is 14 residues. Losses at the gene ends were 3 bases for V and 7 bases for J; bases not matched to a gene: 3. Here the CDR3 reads CASSLTGGRQPQHF. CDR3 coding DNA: TGTGCCAGCAGCTTGACAGGGGGCCGGCAGCCCCAGCATTTT. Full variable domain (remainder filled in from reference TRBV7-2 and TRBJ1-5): GAGVSQSPSNKVTEKGKDVELRCDPISGHTALYWYRQSLGQGLEFLIYFQGNSAPDKSGLPSDRFSAERTGGSVSTLTIQRTQQEDSAVYLCASSLTGGRQPQHFGDGTRLSIL.

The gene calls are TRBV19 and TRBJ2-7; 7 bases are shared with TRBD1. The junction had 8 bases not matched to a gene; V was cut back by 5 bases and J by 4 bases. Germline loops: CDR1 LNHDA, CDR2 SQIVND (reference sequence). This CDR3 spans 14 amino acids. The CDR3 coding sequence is TGTGCCAGTAGTCCGACAGGGCCGCGGTACGAGCAGTACTTC. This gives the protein CASSPTGPRYEQYF.

Written as DNA, the CDR3 is TGTGCCAGCGGGCTAAGCTCCTACGAGCAGTACTTC. Its protein product is CASGLSSYEQYF. V is TRBV7-2 and J is TRBJ2-7; D gene unclear. The V gene lost 8 bases and the J gene lost 0 bases, with 8 bases spanning the gap. CDR1 is SGHTA, CDR2 FQGNSA, per germline. This CDR3 has 12 amino acids.

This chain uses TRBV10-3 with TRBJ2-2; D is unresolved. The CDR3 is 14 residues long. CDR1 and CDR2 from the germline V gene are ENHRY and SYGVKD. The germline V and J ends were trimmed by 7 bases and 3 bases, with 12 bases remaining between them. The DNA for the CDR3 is TGTGCCATCAAACGAAGTCAGGACACCGGGGAGCTGTTTTTT. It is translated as CAIKRSQDTGELFF.

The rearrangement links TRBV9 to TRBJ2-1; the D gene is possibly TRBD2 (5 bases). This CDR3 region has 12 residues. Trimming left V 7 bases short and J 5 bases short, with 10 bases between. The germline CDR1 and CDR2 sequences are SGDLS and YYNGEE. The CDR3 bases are TGTGCCAGCGAGGGATTCAACAATGAGCAGTTCTTC. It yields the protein CASEGFNNEQFF.

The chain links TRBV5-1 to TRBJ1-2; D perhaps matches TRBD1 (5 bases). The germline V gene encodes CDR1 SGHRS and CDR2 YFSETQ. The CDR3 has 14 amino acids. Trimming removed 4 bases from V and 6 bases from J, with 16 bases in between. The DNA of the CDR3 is TGCGCCAGCAGCCCCTATGAGGGGTCTCATGGCTACACCTTC. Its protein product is CASSPYEGSHGYTF.

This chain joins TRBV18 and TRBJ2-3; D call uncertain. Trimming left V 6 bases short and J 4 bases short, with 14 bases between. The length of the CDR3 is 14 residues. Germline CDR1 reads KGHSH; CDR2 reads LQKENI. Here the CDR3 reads CASSASVVADTQYF. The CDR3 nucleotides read TGTGCCAGCTCGGCCAGCGTGGTCGCAGATACGCAGTATTTT.

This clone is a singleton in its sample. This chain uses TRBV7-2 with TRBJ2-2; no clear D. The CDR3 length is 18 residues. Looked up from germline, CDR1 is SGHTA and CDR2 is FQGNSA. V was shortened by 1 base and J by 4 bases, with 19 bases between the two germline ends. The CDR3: CASSLDLGSSEVTGELFF. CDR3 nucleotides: TGTGCCAGCAGCTTAGATTTAGGATCGAGCGAGGTCACCGGGGAGCTGTTTTTT. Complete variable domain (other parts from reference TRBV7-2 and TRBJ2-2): GAGVSQSPSNKVTEKGKDVELRCDPISGHTALYWYRQSLGQGLEFLIYFQGNSAPDKSGLPSDRFSAERTGGSVSTLTIQRTQQEDSAVYLCASSLDLGSSEVTGELFFGEGSRLTVL.

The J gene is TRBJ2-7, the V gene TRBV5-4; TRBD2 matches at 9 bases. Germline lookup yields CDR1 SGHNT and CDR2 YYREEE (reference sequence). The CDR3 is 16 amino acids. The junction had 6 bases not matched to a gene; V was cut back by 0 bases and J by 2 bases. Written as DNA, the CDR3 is TGTGCCAGCAGCTTGGGGGGGGCTAGCGGGACCTACGAGCAGTACTTC. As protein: CASSLGGASGTYEQYF. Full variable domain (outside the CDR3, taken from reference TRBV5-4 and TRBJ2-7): ETGVTQSPTHLIKTRGQQVTLRCSSQSGHNTVSWYQQALGQGPQFIFQYYREEENGRGNFPPRFSGLQFPNYSSELNVNALELDDSALYLCASSLGGASGTYEQYFGPGTRLTVT.

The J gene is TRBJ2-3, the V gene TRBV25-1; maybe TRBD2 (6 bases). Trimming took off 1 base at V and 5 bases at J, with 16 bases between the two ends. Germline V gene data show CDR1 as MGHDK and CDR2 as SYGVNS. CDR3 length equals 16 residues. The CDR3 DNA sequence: TGTGCCAGCAGTGAATGGTTGGGGGGAGCGGTAGATACGCAGTATTTT. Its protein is CASSEWLGGAVDTQYF.

CDR3 protein: CASSISPTGARYGYTF. The CDR3 DNA reads TGTGCCAGTAGTATCTCACCCACCGGGGCGAGATATGGCTACACCTTC. The chain joins TRBV19 to TRBJ1-2; perhaps TRBD1 as D (5 bases). CDR3 size: 16 residues. Germline values: CDR1 LNHDA, CDR2 SQIVND (reference sequence). Trimming stripped 3 bases from V and 5 bases from J, with 19 bases between.

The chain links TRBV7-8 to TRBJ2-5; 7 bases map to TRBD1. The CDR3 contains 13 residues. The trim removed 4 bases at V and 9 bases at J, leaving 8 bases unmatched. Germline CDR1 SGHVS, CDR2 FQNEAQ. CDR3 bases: TGTGCCAGCAGCTCACTACGACAGGGTTCCCAGTACTTC. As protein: CASSSLRQGSQYF.

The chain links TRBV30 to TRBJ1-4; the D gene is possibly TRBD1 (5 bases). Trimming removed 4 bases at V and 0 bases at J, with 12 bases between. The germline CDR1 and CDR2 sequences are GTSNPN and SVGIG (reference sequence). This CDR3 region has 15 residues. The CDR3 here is CAWKGRASTNEKLFF. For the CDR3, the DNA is TGTGCCTGGAAGGGCAGGGCCTCAACTAATGAAAAACTGTTTTTT.

The CDR3 protein is CASSLQETQYF. CDR3 DNA: TGTGCCAGCAGCCTCCAAGAGACCCAGTACTTC. This chain uses TRBV11-2 with TRBJ2-5; D gene ambiguous. The CDR3 is made up of 11 amino acids. The V gene's germline CDR1 is SGHAT and CDR2 FQNNGV. V lost 5 bases, J lost 1 base, and 2 bases lay in between.